The 2 T cell receptor beta chains listed next were all sequenced from one sample in a study of blood T cell repertoires in COVID-19 (dated by TCRdb to 2018 to 2021). Library preparation was by the immunoSEQ multiplex PCR assay. Sourced from immuneACCESS, this table was stored by TCRdb with only in-frame sequences that have V and J called. A share of the clones is absent; for the studies checked, an unresolved V gene accounts for under half, and the remainder has no known explanation. The sample includes 200,000 to 250,000 clones, with about 76% observed a single time. The biggest ten clones account for approximately 9% of the sample. Sequenced sample: PBMCs or T cells enriched from blood (not recorded which). The source is a woman in her fifties or sixties with acute COVID-19.

The V gene is TRBV7-6, the J gene TRBJ1-6; D is perhaps TRBD1 (6 bases). Trimming pared 1 base from V and 7 bases from J, leaving 14 bases between. This CDR3 comprises 16 residues. Looked up from germline, CDR1 is SGHVS and CDR2 is FNYEAQ. In DNA, the CDR3 is TGTGCCAGCAGCTTAGGGGCAGGGGCTGGGAATTCACCCCTCCACTTT. This translates into CASSLGAGAGNSPLHF.

The sample holds one count of this clone. The gene calls are TRBV6-2 or TRBV6-3 and TRBJ2-3, with a weak D call TRBD2 (6 bases). Trimming left V 2 bases short and J 4 bases short, with 16 bases between. The CDR3 extends over 16 amino acids. The germline V gene has CDR1 MNHEY and CDR2 SVGEGT. CDR3 protein: CASSYVGLAIADTQYF. Written as DNA, the CDR3 is TGTGCCAGCAGTTACGTGGGCCTAGCGATCGCAGATACGCAGTATTTT.